These 23 T cell receptor beta chains were all obtained from the same sample, sequenced in a study of blood T cell repertoires in COVID-19. Sequencing used immunoSEQ multiplex PCR; TCRdb keeps in-frame clones, though not all of them. The repertoire holds 250,000 to 350,000 clones, with 89% as singletons. The source material was peripheral blood. These receptors all come from a woman aged 55-70 years with acute or convalescent COVID-19.

The genes are TRBV10-3 and TRBJ2-7, with 8 positions matching TRBD2. CDR1 ENHRY and CDR2 SYGVKD come from the germline V gene. This CDR3 contains 14 residues. The V and J ends lost 2 bases and 2 bases, in that order; junction bases with no gene match: 2. The DNA of the CDR3 is TGTGCCATCAGTGAGGGGACTAGAGCCTACGAGCAGTACTTC. Protein: CAISEGTRAYEQYF.

J is TRBJ1-1 and V is TRBV28; 8 nucleotides agree with TRBD1. Germline values: CDR1 MDHEN, CDR2 SYDVKM. The CDR3 is made up of 13 amino acids. Trimming removed 7 bases from V and 3 bases from J; junction bases left unmatched: 4. CDR3 region: CASTPDRDTEAFF. CDR3 sequence (DNA): TGTGCCAGCACCCCGGACAGGGACACTGAAGCTTTCTTT.

This clone came up once. V usage is TRBV7-9 and J usage is TRBJ2-1; D remains unclear. The V end was cut by 1 base, the J end by 10 bases, with 8 bases between. This CDR3 is built from 12 residues. Germline V lookup: CDR1 SEHNR, CDR2 FQNEAQ (reference sequence). The CDR3 reads CASSLGGGEQFF. DNA for the CDR3: TGTGCCAGCAGCTTAGGAGGTGGAGAGCAGTTCTTC. Looking up the rest from reference TRBV7-9 and TRBJ2-1 gives the full variable domain: DTGVSQNPRHKITKRGQNVTFRCDPISEHNRLYWYRQTLGQGPEFLTYFQNEAQLEKSRLLSDRFSAERPKGSFSTLEIQRTEQGDSAMYLCASSLGGGEQFFGPGTRLTVL.

The J gene is TRBJ2-1, the V gene TRBV6-5; TRBD2 agrees at 7 bases. Germline CDR1 is MNHEY and CDR2 is SVGAGI. CDR3 length equals 16 residues. Trimming removed 1 base from V and 9 bases from J; junction bases left unmatched: 12. In DNA, the CDR3 is TGTGCCAGCAGTTACTTTGGCGGGAGCCTGGCGGGTGAGCAGTTCTTC. Protein product: CASSYFGGSLAGEQFF.

The rearrangement joins TRBV4-1 to TRBJ1-1, with 8 bases identical to TRBD1. The length of the CDR3 is 15 residues. Germline lookup yields CDR1 MGHRA and CDR2 YSYEKL. V shed 5 bases and J 1 base; nucleotides not matched to a gene: 6. This chain's CDR3 is CASSATGARNTEAFF. The CDR3 region has the DNA TGCGCCAGCAGCGCGACAGGGGCCCGGAACACTGAAGCTTTCTTT.

The gene calls are TRBV7-9 and TRBJ2-7, with 9 nucleotides matching TRBD2. Germline assignment: CDR1 SEHNR and CDR2 FQNEAQ (reference sequence). V gave up 4 bases and J gave up 2 bases; unmatched junction bases: 6. This CDR3 is built from 15 residues. CDR3 region: CASSWGLANTYEQYF. For the CDR3, the DNA is TGTGCCAGCAGCTGGGGACTAGCTAACACCTACGAGCAGTACTTC.

The genes are TRBV7-8 and TRBJ1-4; 8 bases agree with TRBD1. Germline CDR1 is SGHVS and CDR2 is FQNEAQ. V shed 4 bases, J shed 6 bases, and the junction held 7 bases outside the gene matches. The length of the CDR3 is 15 residues. CDR3 in amino acids: CASSSRTGRDEKLFF. Here the CDR3 DNA reads TGTGCCAGCAGCTCACGGACAGGGCGGGATGAAAAACTGTTTTTT.

This chain joins TRBV28 and TRBJ1-5, with a weak D call TRBD1 (6 bases). The V end was cut by 4 bases, the J end by 7 bases, with 14 bases between. Germline values: CDR1 MDHEN, CDR2 SYDVKM. There are 14 residues in the CDR3. CDR3 DNA: TGTGCCAGCAGTTCACCGACAGGTGGACAGCCCCAGCATTTT. Translated: CASSSPTGGQPQHF.

The J gene is TRBJ1-4, the V gene TRBV7-2, with 8 bases aligning to TRBD1. Losses at the gene ends were 5 bases for V and 2 bases for J; bases not matched to a gene: 4. Per the germline V gene, CDR1 is SGHTA and CDR2 is FQGNSA. The CDR3 has 15 residues. The CDR3 reads CASSPQGATNEKLFF. The CDR3 DNA reads as TGTGCCAGCAGCCCTCAGGGGGCGACTAATGAAAAACTGTTTTTT.

Points on this clone: The sample contains more than one DNA sequence encoding this CDR3. The chain employs TRBV5-1 and TRBJ2-3; TRBD2 matches at 8 bases. V trimming: 0 bases; J trimming: 0 bases; junction bases outside the gene matches: 0. The CDR3 contains 15 residues. Germline-derived CDR1 and CDR2 are SGHRS and YFSETQ. The CDR3 spells CASSLVAGSTDTQYF. CDR3 DNA sequence: TGCGCCAGCAGCTTGGTAGCGGGGAGCACAGATACGCAGTATTTT.

This chain uses TRBV10-3 with TRBJ1-5; a weak D match, TRBD1 (6 bases). The V gene lost 2 bases and the J gene lost 7 bases, with 15 bases spanning the gap. In germline, CDR1 is ENHRY, CDR2 SYGVKD. This CDR3 is 15 amino acids long. DNA of the CDR3: TGTGCCATCAGTGAGGGGGGCAGGGTAGACCAGCCCCAGCATTTT. Protein: CAISEGGRVDQPQHF.

The chain carries TRBV19 and TRBJ1-6, with D perhaps matching TRBD1 (6 bases). Germline CDR1 LNHDA, CDR2 SQIVND (reference sequence). The V and J ends lost 5 bases and 5 bases respectively, with 13 bases between them. The CDR3 is 15 residues long. In nucleotides, the CDR3 is TGTGCCAGTAGTGTGTCCGGGACAAATAATTCACCCCTCCACTTT. Encoded protein: CASSVSGTNNSPLHF.

The V and J genes are TRBV5-1 and TRBJ1-5; TRBD1 matches at 10 bases. The ends lost 4 bases at V and 6 bases at J; junction bases unmatched: 7. This CDR3 spans 15 amino acids. Germline assignment: CDR1 SGHRS and CDR2 YFSETQ. The CDR3 bases are TGCGCCAGCAGCCCGGGACAGGGGTACGGTCAGCCCCAGCATTTT. It yields the protein CASSPGQGYGQPQHF.

The sample holds a few counts of this clone. The CDR3 DNA reads as TGTGCCAGCAGCTTATCCAGGGGAGTCATAAACTATGGCTACACCTTC. Translating gives CASSLSRGVINYGYTF. J is TRBJ1-2 and V is TRBV5-8; D is possibly TRBD1 (6 bases). This CDR3 has 16 residues. CDR1 SGHTS and CDR2 YDEGEE come from the germline V gene. Trimming removed 2 bases from V and 2 bases from J, with 16 bases in between.

This chain connects TRBV24-1 to TRBJ2-1; D is undetermined. Germline values: CDR1 KGHDR, CDR2 SFDVKD. The CDR3 is 14 amino acids. V lost 3 bases and J 1 base, leaving 6 bases between the germline ends. CDR3 amino acids: CATSDLRSYNEQFF. CDR3 sequence (DNA): TGTGCCACCAGTGATCTAAGATCCTACAATGAGCAGTTCTTC.

The V call is TRBV6-5, the J call TRBJ2-7; 7 nucleotides align to TRBD1. Germline-derived CDR1 and CDR2 are MNHEY and SVGAGI. The CDR3 runs to 13 residues. J was trimmed by 6 bases and V by 1 base; bases with no gene match: 3. CDR3 nucleotide sequence: TGTGCCAGCAGTTACTACAGGGGTGGCGAGCAGTACTTC. The encoded protein is CASSYYRGGEQYF.

The chain is built from TRBV6-5 and TRBJ1-3, with D hard to call. CDR1 MNHEY and CDR2 SVGAGI come from the germline V gene. This CDR3 is 14 amino acids long. V was trimmed by 2 bases and J by 4 bases, leaving 9 bases between them. The CDR3 reads CASSYGGKGNTIYF. The CDR3 DNA is TGTGCCAGCAGTTACGGCGGGAAAGGAAACACCATATATTTT.

CDR3 bases: TGTGCCAGCAGCGTAGGGCAGGCAGAGACCCAGTACTTC. This sequence encodes CASSVGQAETQYF. The V and J genes are TRBV9 and TRBJ2-5; no definite D call. The V end was cut by 0 bases, the J end by 4 bases, with 7 bases between. Germline V CDR1 and CDR2: SGDLS, YYNGEE. The CDR3 loop spans 13 amino acids.

The rearrangement joins TRBV19 to TRBJ2-1; 13 nucleotides agree with TRBD2. Germline values: CDR1 LNHDA, CDR2 SQIVND (reference sequence). The CDR3 consists of 15 residues. Trimming at V came to 7 bases and at J to 5 bases, leaving 5 bases not matched to a gene. In nucleotides, the CDR3 is TGTGCCAGTAAGGGACTAGCGGGACCCCACAATGAGCAGTTCTTC. Translated, it gives CASKGLAGPHNEQFF. Full variable domain (remainder filled in from reference TRBV19 and TRBJ2-1): DGGITQSPKYLFRKEGQNVTLSCEQNLNHDAMYWYRQDPGQGLRLIYYSQIVNDFQKGDIAEGYSVSREKKESFPLTVTSAQKNPTAFYLCASKGLAGPHNEQFFGPGTRLTVL.

The chain carries TRBV19 and TRBJ2-3, with 13 bases lining up with TRBD2. V lost 3 bases to trimming and J lost 7 bases; unmatched junction nucleotides: 7. CDR3 length equals 16 residues. Germline V CDR1 and CDR2: LNHDA, SQIVND (reference sequence). CDR3 amino acids: CASSMVLAGGPNTQYF. For the CDR3, the DNA is TGTGCCAGTAGTATGGTACTAGCGGGAGGGCCAAATACGCAGTATTTT. The full variable domain, its missing parts supplied by reference TRBV19 and TRBJ2-3, is DGGITQSPKYLFRKEGQNVTLSCEQNLNHDAMYWYRQDPGQGLRLIYYSQIVNDFQKGDIAEGYSVSREKKESFPLTVTSAQKNPTAFYLCASSMVLAGGPNTQYFGPGTRLTVL.

The rearrangement joins TRBV15 to TRBJ1-2; tentatively, D is TRBD1 (5 bases). CDR3 length equals 15 residues. Trimming took off 0 bases at V and 7 bases at J, with 15 bases between the two ends. CDR1 and CDR2 (germline): LNHNV, YYDKDF (reference sequence). The DNA for the CDR3 is TGTGCCACCAGCAGAGATGATCCGGGGCGGGGTGGCTACACCTTC. It specifies CATSRDDPGRGGYTF.

The rearrangement uses TRBV7-9 and TRBJ1-1; TRBD1 matches at 7 bases. The V gene's germline CDR1 is SEHNR and CDR2 FQNEAQ (reference sequence). This CDR3 spans 15 amino acids. V was pared by 0 bases and J by 1 base, with 2 bases of the junction left unmatched. The CDR3: CASSLAQGGNTEAFF. The CDR3 nucleotides read TGTGCCAGCAGCTTAGCGCAGGGGGGGAACACTGAAGCTTTCTTT.

This sequence joins TRBV6-4 and TRBJ2-7, with 9 bases that match TRBD2. The trim removed 2 bases at V and 1 base at J, leaving 3 bases unmatched. CDR3 length: 15 residues. The V gene's germline CDR1 is MRHNA and CDR2 SNTAGT. The CDR3, as DNA: TGTGCCAGCAGTGACACAGCGGGGGGTTCCTACGAGCAGTACTTC. The encoded protein is CASSDTAGGSYEQYF.